This T cell receptor (beta chain) was recovered during a study of shared clonotypes between healthy human individuals. TCRdb's copy holds only in-frame clones and misses some; the assay was immunoSEQ multiplex PCR. The sample records hundreds of thousands of clones, 85% to 95% being singletons. In the naive CD8 group, cells lacked CD45RO and were positively selected for CCR7, so terminally differentiated effector memory CD45RA+ cells were left out. About this clone itself: This CDR3 is also generated by other DNA sequences in the sample.

The sequencing input was naive CD8+ T cells sorted from blood. This receptor was obtained from a woman in her thirties in good health.

The CDR3 region has the DNA TGTGCCAGCAGCTCGCATGACACTGAAGCTTTCTTT. Translation gives CASSSHDTEAFF. The V and J genes are TRBV13 and TRBJ1-1; D uncertain. The CDR3 is 12 residues long. Germline V gene lookup returns CDR1 PRHDT and CDR2 FYEKMQ (reference sequence). Trimming took 4 bases from V and 3 from J, leaving 6 bases between them. The variable domain in full, with the rest retrieved from reference TRBV13 and TRBJ1-1, is AAGVIQSPRHLIKEKRETATLKCYPIPRHDTVYWYQQGPGQDPQFLISFYEKMQSDKGSIPDRFSAQQFSDYHSELNMSSLELGDSALYFCASSSHDTEAFFGQGTRLTVV.